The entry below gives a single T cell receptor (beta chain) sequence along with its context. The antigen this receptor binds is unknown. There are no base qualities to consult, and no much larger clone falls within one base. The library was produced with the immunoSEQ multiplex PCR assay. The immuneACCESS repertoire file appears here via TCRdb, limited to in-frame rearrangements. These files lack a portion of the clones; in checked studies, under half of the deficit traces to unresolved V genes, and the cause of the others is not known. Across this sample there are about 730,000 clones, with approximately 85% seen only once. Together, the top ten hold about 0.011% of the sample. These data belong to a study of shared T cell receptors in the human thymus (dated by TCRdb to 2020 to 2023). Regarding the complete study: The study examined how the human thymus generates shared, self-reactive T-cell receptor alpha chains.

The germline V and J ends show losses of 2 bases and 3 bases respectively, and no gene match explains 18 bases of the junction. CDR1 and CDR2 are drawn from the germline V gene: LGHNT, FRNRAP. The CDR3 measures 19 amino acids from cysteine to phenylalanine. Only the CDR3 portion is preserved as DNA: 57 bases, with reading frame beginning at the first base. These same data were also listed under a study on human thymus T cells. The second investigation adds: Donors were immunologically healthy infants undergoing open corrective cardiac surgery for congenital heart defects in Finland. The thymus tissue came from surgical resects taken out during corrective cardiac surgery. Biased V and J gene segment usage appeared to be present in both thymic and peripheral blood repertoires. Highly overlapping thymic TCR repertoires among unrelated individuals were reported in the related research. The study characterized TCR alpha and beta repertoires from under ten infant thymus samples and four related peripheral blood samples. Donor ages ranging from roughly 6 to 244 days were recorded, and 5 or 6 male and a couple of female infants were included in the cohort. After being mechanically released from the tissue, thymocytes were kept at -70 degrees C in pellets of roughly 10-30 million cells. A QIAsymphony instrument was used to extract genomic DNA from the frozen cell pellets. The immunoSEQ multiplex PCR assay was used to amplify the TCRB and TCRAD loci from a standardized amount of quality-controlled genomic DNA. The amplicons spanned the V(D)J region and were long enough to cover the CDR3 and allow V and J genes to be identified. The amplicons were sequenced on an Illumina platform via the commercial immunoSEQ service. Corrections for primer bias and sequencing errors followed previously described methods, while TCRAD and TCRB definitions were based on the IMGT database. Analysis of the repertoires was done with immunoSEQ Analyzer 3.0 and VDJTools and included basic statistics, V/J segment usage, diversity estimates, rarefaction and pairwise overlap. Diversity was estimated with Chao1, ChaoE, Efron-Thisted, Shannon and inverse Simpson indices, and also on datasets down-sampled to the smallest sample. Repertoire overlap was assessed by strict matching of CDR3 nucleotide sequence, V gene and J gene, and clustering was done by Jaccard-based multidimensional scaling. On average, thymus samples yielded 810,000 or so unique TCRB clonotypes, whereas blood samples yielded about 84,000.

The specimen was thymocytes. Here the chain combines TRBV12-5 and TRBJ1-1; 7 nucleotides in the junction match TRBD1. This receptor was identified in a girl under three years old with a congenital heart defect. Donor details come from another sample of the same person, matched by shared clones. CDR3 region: CASGLSIVDRHGMDTEAFF. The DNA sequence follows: TGTGCTAGTGGTTTGTCCATTGTGGACAGGCATGGGATGGACACTGAAGCTTTCTTT.